The 23 T cell receptor beta chains listed next were all sequenced from one sample in a study of T cells in tuberculosis (dated by TCRdb to the late 2010s). Library prep was done by the immunoSEQ multiplex PCR assay. The table comes from immuneACCESS by way of TCRdb, which keeps in-frame sequences with V and J called. Part of the clones is missing from these tables; in studies checked, under half for an unresolved V gene and the rest for unknown reasons. For this sample the table gives more than 30,000 clones, of which approximately 93% were detected only once. The ten top clones hold around 4% of the sample. The time point label on this specimen signifies: new active TB diagnosis, blood taken before or within 7 days of starting treatment. Sequencing used PBMCs, obtained at tuberculosis diagnosis. The receptors stem from an adult with tuberculosis.

This clone was found once. The chain joins TRBV18 to TRBJ1-1, with 9 nucleotides matching TRBD1. The CDR3 sequence is 16 residues long. V trimming: 1 base; J trimming: 4 bases; junction bases outside the gene matches: 7. Germline loops: CDR1 KGHSH, CDR2 LQKENI. CDR3 residues: CASSPLQGADLTEAFF. The DNA of the CDR3 is TGTGCCAGCTCACCACTACAGGGGGCGGATCTCACTGAAGCTTTCTTT.

DNA of the CDR3: TGTGCCACCAGCAGAGATCTGGCCCGTCGCCAAGAGACCCAGTACTTC. This gives the protein CATSRDLARRQETQYF. The chain employs TRBV15 and TRBJ2-5; D remains ambiguous. The V end was cut by 0 bases, the J end by 1 base, with 12 bases between. There are 16 residues in the CDR3. CDR1 and CDR2 (germline): LNHNV, YYDKDF (reference sequence).

The J gene is TRBJ2-1, the V gene TRBV11-3; D perhaps matches TRBD2 (5 bases). V was trimmed by 0 bases and J by 12 bases, leaving 12 bases between them. The CDR3 extends over 13 amino acids. Germline-derived CDR1 and CDR2 are SGHNT and YENEEA. The CDR3 DNA is TGTGCCAGCAGCTTAGATAATGACTACACGCAGTTCTTC. Protein: CASSLDNDYTQFF.

To note about this clone: Mismatch with germline at one junction end may stem from a read error. The chain employs TRBV7-9 and TRBJ2-7; D possibly corresponds to TRBD1 (6 bases). The germline V gene has CDR1 SEHNR and CDR2 FQNEAQ (reference sequence). This CDR3 has 14 residues. The DNA of the CDR3 is TGTGCCAGCAGCTTAGTTATCCCAGGGGTGGAAACCTCCTTC. Amino acids: CASSLVIPGVETSF.

The V and J genes are TRBV18 and TRBJ1-1; 9 nucleotides align to TRBD1. The CDR3 is made up of 13 amino acids. Germline V gene lookup returns CDR1 KGHSH and CDR2 LQKENI. The V gene end was trimmed by 3 bases and the J gene end by 11 bases; junction bases not matched to a gene: 7. CDR3 residues: CASSPDRGGLAFF. CDR3 bases: TGTGCCAGCTCACCTGACAGGGGGGGTCTTGCTTTCTTT.

The chain links TRBV6-5 to TRBJ1-1; D gene unclear. This CDR3 has 15 amino acids. Between the trimmed V and J ends, which lost 0 bases and 9 bases, there was a span of 17 bases. CDR1 is MNHEY and CDR2 is SVGAGI in the germline V gene. In nucleotides, the CDR3 is TGTGCCAGCAGTTACTCGGTCCTAGTCGTTGATAAAGCTTTCTTT. It translates to CASSYSVLVVDKAFF.

This sequence joins TRBV2 and TRBJ1-5; D is unresolved. The CDR3 is made up of 16 amino acids. Germline V gene sequence: CDR1 SNHLY, CDR2 FYNNEI. V lost 6 bases to trimming and J lost 2 bases, with 17 bases between them. DNA for the CDR3: TGTGCCAGCAGGCCAGCGGGAGCCGAAGGCAATCAGCCCCAGCATTTT. It codes for CASRPAGAEGNQPQHF.

The rearrangement uses TRBV7-2 and TRBJ2-3; D remains unclear. V was clipped by 2 bases and J by 2 bases, with 14 bases between them. Germline CDR1 and CDR2: SGHTA and FQGNSA. The CDR3 spans 16 residues. In nucleotides, the CDR3 is TGTGCCAGCAGCTTATTTCGCGGTCGAACCACAGATACGCAGTATTTT. Amino acid sequence: CASSLFRGRTTDTQYF.

The V call is TRBV6-1, the J call TRBJ1-1; tentatively, D is TRBD1 (6 bases). Trimming stripped 5 bases from V and 6 bases from J, with 13 bases between. CDR1 is MNHNS, CDR2 SASEGT, per germline. This CDR3 region has 13 residues. The CDR3: CASSINRDAEAFF. The CDR3 region has the DNA TGTGCCAGCAGTATTAACAGGGACGCTGAAGCTTTCTTT.

This chain uses TRBV27 with TRBJ1-6; D is ambiguous. Germline assignment: CDR1 MNHEY and CDR2 SMNVEV (reference sequence). V was trimmed by 3 bases and J by 9 bases, leaving 9 bases between them. This CDR3 region has 13 residues. DNA for the CDR3: TGTGCCAGCAGTTTGGGAAGCGGTTCACCCCTCCACTTT. Its translation: CASSLGSGSPLHF.

The chain carries TRBV4-3 and TRBJ2-1; 9 bases are shared with TRBD1. The CDR3 is made up of 16 amino acids. V lost 2 bases, J lost 0 bases, and 2 bases stayed unmatched. Germline V gene data show CDR1 as LGHNA and CDR2 as YSLEER. In DNA, the CDR3 is TGCGCCAGCAGCCAACTGACAGGGGGCTCCTACAATGAGCAGTTCTTC. Protein product: CASSQLTGGSYNEQFF.

This chain joins TRBV15 and TRBJ1-1, with D unclear. V lost 3 bases to trimming and J lost 0 bases, with 8 bases between them. Per germline, CDR1 LNHNV and CDR2 YYDKDF (reference sequence). The CDR3 runs to 14 residues. CDR3 sequence: CATSRSTVNTEAFF. In nucleotides, the CDR3 is TGTGCCACCAGCAGGTCCACAGTGAACACTGAAGCTTTCTTT. Using reference TRBV15 and TRBJ1-1 for the parts outside the CDR3, the full variable domain is DAMVIQNPRYQVTQFGKPVTLSCSQTLNHNVMYWYQQKSSQAPKLLFHYYDKDFNNEADTPDNFQSRRPNTSFCFLDIRSPGLGDTAMYLCATSRSTVNTEAFFGQGTRLTVV.

This chain joins TRBV28 and TRBJ1-6, with TRBD1 identical over 8 bases. The CDR3 is 17 amino acids. Germline CDR1 and CDR2: MDHEN and SYDVKM. Losses at the gene ends were 5 bases for V and 6 bases for J; bases not matched to a gene: 12. The CDR3: CASSPGGQGMGNSPLHF. Here the CDR3 DNA reads TGTGCCAGCAGTCCAGGTGGACAGGGTATGGGTAATTCACCCCTCCACTTT.

The gene calls are TRBV4-1 and TRBJ1-1; 8 bases line up with TRBD1. J lost 0 bases, V lost 2 bases, and 14 bases had no gene match. This CDR3 contains 19 residues. The germline V gene encodes CDR1 MGHRA and CDR2 YSYEKL. CDR3 bases: TGCGCCAGCAGCCAACCTGACAGGGGACTACAAACCTTGAACACTGAAGCTTTCTTT. It yields the protein CASSQPDRGLQTLNTEAFF.

The chain links TRBV30 to TRBJ1-6; D perhaps matches TRBD1 (6 bases). V dropped 2 bases and J dropped 4 bases, with 12 bases sitting between them. Germline-derived CDR1 and CDR2 are GTSNPN and SVGIG (reference sequence). This CDR3 has 15 amino acids. This chain's CDR3 is CAWSRGKIYNSPLHF. The CDR3 DNA is TGTGCCTGGAGTAGGGGGAAGATTTATAATTCACCCCTCCACTTT.

The chain employs TRBV4-1 and TRBJ1-4; 8 nucleotides line up with TRBD1. V was clipped by 6 bases and J by 7 bases; unmatched bases: 7. Germline V gene data show CDR1 as MGHRA and CDR2 as YSYEKL. The CDR3 loop spans 14 amino acids. CDR3 in DNA: TGCGCCAGCAGTTACGGACAGGGAGGTGAAAAACTGTTTTTT. It translates to CASSYGQGGEKLFF.

The rearrangement uses TRBV27 and TRBJ2-3; D not resolved. CDR3 length: 15 residues. Trimming took off 6 bases at V and 0 bases at J, with 13 bases between the two ends. Germline V lookup: CDR1 MNHEY, CDR2 SMNVEV (reference sequence). CDR3 in amino acids: CASSPLSISTDTQYF. The CDR3 region has the DNA TGTGCCAGCAGCCCCCTGAGTATCAGCACAGATACGCAGTATTTT.

The gene calls are TRBV6-5 and TRBJ2-3, with D unresolved. Trimming took 0 bases from V and 1 from J, leaving 8 bases between them. There are 15 residues in the CDR3. Germline V CDR1 and CDR2: MNHEY, SVGAGI. The CDR3 nucleotides are TGTGCCAGCAGTTACTCGGGCCCGCGCACAGATACGCAGTATTTT. Translated, it gives CASSYSGPRTDTQYF.

The CDR3 DNA sequence: TGTGCCAGCAGTGATCGGGGGTTCAAACTTCATGGCTACACCTTC. This translates into CASSDRGFKLHGYTF. The chain carries TRBV2 and TRBJ1-2, with D perhaps TRBD1 (5 bases). CDR1 and CDR2 from the germline V gene are SNHLY and FYNNEI. Deletions cut 3 bases from V and 6 bases from J, with 17 bases between. The CDR3 runs 15 residues.

This chain connects TRBV7-8 to TRBJ2-2; the D gene is possibly TRBD2 (5 bases). V was pared by 2 bases and J by 5 bases, with 6 bases between. This CDR3 is 13 amino acids long. Germline CDR1 SGHVS, CDR2 FQNEAQ. CDR3 in amino acids: CASSLSGTGELFF. DNA of the CDR3: TGTGCCAGCAGCTTATCGGGAACCGGGGAGCTGTTTTTT.

The chain links TRBV27 to TRBJ2-7; 9 nucleotides match TRBD1. J lost 6 bases, V lost 4 bases, and 10 bases had no gene match. The CDR3 has 15 amino acids. The germline V gene has CDR1 MNHEY and CDR2 SMNVEV (reference sequence). For the CDR3, the DNA is TGTGCCAGCAGTTCCGGGACAGGGTTTGTGGGCGAGCAGTACTTC. Its protein is CASSSGTGFVGEQYF.

The chain links TRBV4-3 to TRBJ1-1; 7 bases are a match to TRBD1. CDR3 length equals 13 residues. Germline V gives CDR1 LGHNA, CDR2 YSLEER. The V and J ends lost 2 bases and 7 bases, in that order; junction bases with no gene match: 4. DNA for the CDR3: TGCGCCAGCAGCCAACCGGGACAGATTGAAGCTTTCTTT. Amino acid sequence: CASSQPGQIEAFF.

The rearrangement joins TRBV2 to TRBJ2-1; 7 bases match TRBD1. Per germline, CDR1 SNHLY and CDR2 FYNNEI. The ends lost 10 bases at V and 7 bases at J; junction bases unmatched: 10. This CDR3 contains 13 residues. CDR3 DNA: TGTGCCAACCCTGGGACAGATTTAAATGAGCAGTTCTTC. This gives the protein CANPGTDLNEQFF.